Presented here are 27 T cell receptor beta chains from one specimen sequenced in a study of OX40 agonist ivuxolimab in advanced cancers. Library method: the immunoSEQ multiplex PCR assay. TCRdb carries this immuneACCESS record with in-frame sequences only. Its versions omit some clonotypes, under half of them owing to an unresolved V gene in the studies checked, with the rest unexplained. The sample table lists around 25,000 clones, more than 75% of them with a count of one. The ten largest clones represent 1.4% to 1.5% of the sample. The sequences come from CD4+ or CD8+ T cells sorted from blood, collected in a trial of the OX40 agonist ivuxolimab. The receptors stem from an adult with an advanced solid tumor such as melanoma, head and neck, liver or kidney cancer.

The chain has TRBV5-3 and TRBJ1-6; tentatively, D is TRBD1 (6 bases). TRBV5-3 is filed as an ORF, its function uncertain. Trimming took off 3 bases at V and 0 bases at J, with 19 bases between the two ends. The CDR3 covers 19 residues. The CDR3 here is CARSWEGGGKSSYNSPLHF. The CDR3 nucleotides read TGTGCCAGAAGCTGGGAAGGGGGAGGCAAGAGCTCCTATAATTCACCCCTCCACTTT.

The CDR3, as DNA: TGTGCCAGCAGCTTATACCCCCTGAACACTGAAGCTTTCTTT. This codes for CASSLYPLNTEAFF. The gene calls are TRBV7-9 and TRBJ1-1, with D hard to call. The ends were cut back, 2 bases at V and 0 bases at J, with 7 bases in the middle. The germline V gene encodes CDR1 SEHNR and CDR2 FQNEAQ (reference sequence). The CDR3 is made up of 14 amino acids.

The V call is TRBV19, the J call TRBJ2-2; D may be TRBD1 (5 bases). Germline CDR1 LNHDA, CDR2 SQIVND (reference sequence). The length of the CDR3 is 14 residues. V shed 6 bases and J shed 2 bases, with 10 bases lying between them. The CDR3 loop is CASRWGSNTGELFF. The CDR3 DNA sequence: TGTGCCAGTAGATGGGGCAGCAACACCGGGGAGCTGTTTTTT. The entire variable domain, with the rest obtained from reference TRBV19 and TRBJ2-2, is as follows: DGGITQSPKYLFRKEGQNVTLSCEQNLNHDAMYWYRQDPGQGLRLIYYSQIVNDFQKGDIAEGYSVSREKKESFPLTVTSAQKNPTAFYLCASRWGSNTGELFFGEGSRLTVL.

V is TRBV6-5 and J is TRBJ2-7, with no clear D. Germline CDR1 MNHEY, CDR2 SVGAGI. The CDR3 loop spans 14 amino acids. The V end was cut by 6 bases, the J end by 2 bases, with 14 bases between. DNA of the CDR3: TGTGCCAGCAGAAGTATTGGCAGAACCTACGAGCAGTACTTC. Its protein product is CASRSIGRTYEQYF.

The chain employs TRBV21-1 and TRBJ1-5. TRBV21-1 is termed a pseudogene. This CDR3 is 13 amino acids long. The chain's CDR3 is CASSTRDYQPQHF. For the CDR3, the DNA is TGTGCCAGCAGCACCCGGGACTATCAGCCCCAGCATTTT.

This chain links TRBV5-6 with TRBJ1-2, with TRBD1 identical over 7 bases. The trim removed 4 bases at V and 3 bases at J, leaving 3 bases unmatched. Germline lookup yields CDR1 SGHDT and CDR2 YYEEEE. This CDR3 is built from 13 residues. CDR3 bases: TGTGCCAGCAGCACCGGACAGGACTATGGCTACACCTTC. Translating it yields CASSTGQDYGYTF.

This clone was detected once. The chain recombines TRBV18 with TRBJ2-3; D is ambiguous. The CDR3 runs 13 residues. Germline values: CDR1 KGHSH, CDR2 LQKENI. V was clipped by 0 bases and J by 4 bases, with 5 bases between them. In DNA form, the CDR3 reads TGTGCCAGCTCACCACCCTCTTCAGATACGCAGTATTTT. Encoded protein: CASSPPSSDTQYF.

The gene calls are TRBV29-1 and TRBJ2-1; a weak D match, TRBD1 (6 bases). Germline loops: CDR1 SQVTM, CDR2 ANQGSEA. Trimming left V 3 bases short and J 5 bases short, with 11 bases between. This CDR3 region has 13 residues. The CDR3 sequence is CSVDTGLDNEQFF. The CDR3, as DNA: TGCAGCGTTGATACAGGGTTGGACAATGAGCAGTTCTTC.

This clone came up a few times. This chain connects TRBV30 to TRBJ1-5; D is unresolved. V was trimmed by 1 base and J by 7 bases, leaving 11 bases between them. Germline CDR1 is GTSNPN and CDR2 is SVGIG (reference sequence). CDR3 length: 13 amino acids. CDR3: CAWSAGEGQPQHF. In DNA, the CDR3 is TGTGCCTGGAGTGCAGGAGAAGGGCAGCCCCAGCATTTT.

This clone was observed a handful of times. The gene calls are TRBV30 and TRBJ1-1; D might be TRBD1 (5 bases). This CDR3 has 14 amino acids. V lost 2 bases and J 1 base, leaving 11 bases between the germline ends. Germline lookup yields CDR1 GTSNPN and CDR2 SVGIG (reference sequence). The chain's CDR3 is CAWSIGHPNTEAFF. The CDR3 coding sequence is TGTGCCTGGAGTATTGGACACCCGAACACTGAAGCTTTCTTT.

The rearrangement joins TRBV10-3 to TRBJ1-6; 8 nucleotides agree with TRBD1. The CDR3 extends over 16 amino acids. V lost 0 bases and J lost 10; bases outside the gene matches: 8. The germline V gene encodes CDR1 ENHRY and CDR2 SYGVKD. The CDR3 region has the DNA TGTGCCATCAGTGAGTCGCCAGGGGGCTTCGACTCACCCCTCCACTTT. As protein: CAISESPGGFDSPLHF.

This chain links TRBV5-1 with TRBJ2-7; the match to TRBD2 covers 7 bases. Germline CDR1 reads SGHRS; CDR2 reads YFSETQ. The CDR3 has 17 amino acids. V lost 1 base and J lost 1; bases outside the gene matches: 11. The CDR3 here is CASSLPSTSQPSYEQYF. For the CDR3, the DNA is TGCGCCAGCAGCTTGCCGTCGACTAGCCAGCCATCCTACGAGCAGTACTTC.

The chain links TRBV28 to TRBJ2-1, with 11 bases matching TRBD2. Germline trimming cut 4 bases from V and 6 bases from J; bases unmatched to any gene: 8. The CDR3 is made up of 16 amino acids. Germline CDR1 and CDR2: MDHEN and SYDVKM. CDR3 sequence: CASSSHTSGRLNEQFF. The CDR3 nucleotides are TGTGCCAGCAGTTCGCATACTAGCGGGAGACTCAATGAGCAGTTCTTC.

The gene calls are TRBV7-2 and TRBJ1-5, with 7 bases matching TRBD1. This CDR3 is built from 13 residues. The J segment lost 5 bases and the V segment lost 3 bases, leaving 1 base of the junction unmatched. Per the germline V gene, CDR1 is SGHTA and CDR2 is FQGNSA. CDR3 region: CASSFDRDQPQHF. The CDR3 DNA sequence: TGTGCCAGCAGCTTCGACAGGGATCAGCCCCAGCATTTT.

The V call is TRBV7-2, the J call TRBJ2-5; a weak D match, TRBD1 (6 bases). The V gene lost 6 bases and the J gene lost 2 bases, with 10 bases spanning the gap. CDR1 SGHTA and CDR2 FQGNSA come from the germline V gene. This CDR3 contains 13 residues. The CDR3 region is CASSSRGQETQYF. The CDR3 DNA sequence: TGTGCCAGCAGTTCCAGGGGTCAAGAGACCCAGTACTTC.

This rearrangement joins TRBV7-9 to TRBJ1-4, with 10 bases lining up with TRBD1. Trimming removed 3 bases from V and 7 bases from J; junction bases left unmatched: 2. Germline assignment: CDR1 SEHNR and CDR2 FQNEAQ (reference sequence). The CDR3 totals 14 residues. As DNA, the CDR3 is TGTGCCAGCAGCTTCCGGGACAGGGGTGAAAAACTGTTTTTT. Protein: CASSFRDRGEKLFF.

This sequence joins TRBV7-3 and TRBJ2-1; unclear D gene. The CDR3 length is 15 residues. Germline CDR1 SGHTA, CDR2 FQGTGA. Trimming shortened V by 5 bases and J by 2 bases, and 13 bases separated the two germline ends. The CDR3 coding sequence is TGTGCCAGCAGCCGAGAGAAGGGCACCTACAATGAGCAGTTCTTC. Translated: CASSREKGTYNEQFF.

The genes are TRBV9 and TRBJ2-5; TRBD1 matches at 8 bases. CDR1 and CDR2 (germline): SGDLS, YYNGEE. Germline trimming cut 0 bases from V and 4 bases from J; bases unmatched to any gene: 8. The CDR3 spans 16 residues. The CDR3 nucleotides read TGTGCCAGCAGCGTAGCCCAGGGGGCGCAGCGAGAGACCCAGTACTTC. Translation: CASSVAQGAQRETQYF.

The rearrangement links TRBV7-2 to TRBJ2-1; D is perhaps TRBD1 or TRBD2 (5 bases each). The germline V gene has CDR1 SGHTA and CDR2 FQGNSA. V shed 1 base and J shed 6 bases, with 13 bases lying between them. CDR3 length equals 15 residues. CDR3 coding DNA: TGTGCCAGCAGCTTAGAGGGTAGAGGGGCCAATGAGCAGTTCTTC. Residues: CASSLEGRGANEQFF.

This chain links TRBV29-1 with TRBJ2-1; D unresolved. There are 12 residues in the CDR3. Per germline, CDR1 SQVTM and CDR2 ANQGSEA. V gave up 1 base and J gave up 6 bases, with 7 bases separating them. The CDR3 protein is CSVEGWANEQFF. The CDR3 bases are TGCAGCGTTGAAGGTTGGGCCAATGAGCAGTTCTTC.

This chain joins TRBV7-2 and TRBJ2-1; D gene ambiguous. Germline CDR1 is SGHTA and CDR2 is FQGNSA. The V gene lost 1 base and the J gene lost 9 bases, with 16 bases spanning the gap. CDR3 length equals 15 residues. CDR3: CASSLVPPGHGEQFF. CDR3 nucleotides: TGTGCCAGCAGCTTAGTCCCGCCTGGTCACGGTGAGCAGTTCTTC.

This clone was seen only once. Within the sample, other DNA sequences also encode this same CDR3. The chain has TRBV15 and TRBJ1-5; 7 nucleotides match TRBD1. J gave up 7 bases and V 3 bases, and 6 bases lay outside the gene matches. The germline V gene has CDR1 LNHNV and CDR2 YYDKDF (reference sequence). This CDR3 spans 14 amino acids. The CDR3 DNA reads TGTGCCACCAGCAGCGACAGGGAAGGCCAGCCCCAGCATTTT. Its protein product is CATSSDREGQPQHF.

The chain uses TRBV6-5 and TRBJ1-2, with a weak D call TRBD1 (5 bases). V was trimmed by 6 bases and J by 8 bases, leaving 16 bases between them. Per the germline V gene, CDR1 is MNHEY and CDR2 is SVGAGI. The CDR3 spans 13 residues. The DNA for the CDR3 is TGTGCCAGCAGAACCGGGGCCCAGAGGGGCTACACCTTC. Translated, it gives CASRTGAQRGYTF.

This clone was counted once. CDR3 DNA sequence: TGTGCCAGCAGCCTCTCCGGGACCCCCGGCGCAGATACGCAGTATTTT. Its protein product is CASSLSGTPGADTQYF. The chain uses TRBV7-2 and TRBJ2-3, with D perhaps given as TRBD1 or TRBD2 (5 bases each). The CDR3 sequence is 16 residues long. Between the trimmed V and J ends, which lost 5 bases and 4 bases, there was a span of 19 bases. Germline V gene sequence: CDR1 SGHTA, CDR2 FQGNSA.

This chain connects TRBV27 to TRBJ1-6; no reliable D call. This CDR3 is built from 14 residues. The ends were cut back, 2 bases at V and 10 bases at J, with 12 bases in the middle. Germline loops: CDR1 MNHEY, CDR2 SMNVEV (reference sequence). CDR3 protein: CASSLGNSRSPLHF. For the CDR3, the DNA is TGTGCCAGCAGTTTAGGGAATTCTAGGTCACCCCTCCACTTT.

CDR3 region: CASSPRTGPEAFF. CDR3 sequence (DNA): TGTGCCAGCAGTCCAAGGACAGGGCCTGAAGCTTTCTTT. This sequence joins TRBV6-5 and TRBJ1-1, with 8 bases fitting TRBD1. J lost 6 bases, V lost 5 bases, and 5 bases had no gene match. Germline V gene lookup returns CDR1 MNHEY and CDR2 SVGAGI. This CDR3 has 13 residues.

The chain uses TRBV9 and TRBJ2-2, with 12 bases aligning to TRBD1. Germline CDR1 and CDR2: SGDLS and YYNGEE. CDR3 length equals 18 residues. V lost 5 bases, J lost 5 bases, and 13 bases stayed unmatched. For the CDR3, the DNA is TGTGCCAGCAGGGGTCCGGGACAGGGGGCTAGAGGAACCGGGGAGCTGTTTTTT. Protein: CASRGPGQGARGTGELFF.